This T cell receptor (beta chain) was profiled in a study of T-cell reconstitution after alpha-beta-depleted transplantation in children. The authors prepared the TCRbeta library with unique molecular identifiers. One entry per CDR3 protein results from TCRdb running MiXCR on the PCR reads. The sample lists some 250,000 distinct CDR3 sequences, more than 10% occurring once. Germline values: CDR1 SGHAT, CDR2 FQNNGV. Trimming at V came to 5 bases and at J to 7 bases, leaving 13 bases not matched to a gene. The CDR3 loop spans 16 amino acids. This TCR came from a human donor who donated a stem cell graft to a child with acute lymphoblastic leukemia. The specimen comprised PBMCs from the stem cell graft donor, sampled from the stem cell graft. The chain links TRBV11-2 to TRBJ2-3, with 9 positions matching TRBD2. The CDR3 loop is CASSTGLAQDGYTQYF. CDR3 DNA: TGTGCCAGCAGCACGGGACTAGCTCAGGACGGGTATACGCAGTATTTT.